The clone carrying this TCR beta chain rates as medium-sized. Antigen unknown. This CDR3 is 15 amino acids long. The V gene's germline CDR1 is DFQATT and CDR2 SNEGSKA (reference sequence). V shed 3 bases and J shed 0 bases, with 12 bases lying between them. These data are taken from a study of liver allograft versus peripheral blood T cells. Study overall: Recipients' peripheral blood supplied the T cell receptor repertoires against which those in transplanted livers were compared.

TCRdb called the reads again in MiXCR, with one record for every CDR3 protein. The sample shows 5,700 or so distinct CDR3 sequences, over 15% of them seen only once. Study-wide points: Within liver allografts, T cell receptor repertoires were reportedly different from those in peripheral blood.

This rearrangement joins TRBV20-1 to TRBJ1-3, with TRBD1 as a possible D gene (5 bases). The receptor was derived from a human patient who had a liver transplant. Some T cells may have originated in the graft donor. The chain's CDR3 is CSASRAGSSGNTIYF. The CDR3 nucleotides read TGCAGTGCTAGTCGAGCAGGGAGCTCTGGAAACACCATATATTTT.